This is a list of T cell receptor beta chains from one sample in a study of glioma-infiltrating T cells. Using its own MiXCR run on the multiplex PCR reads, TCRdb lists one record per CDR3 protein. The sample has some 110,000 distinct CDR3 sequences, around 23% seen once. The sample taken for sequencing was glioma tissue, nonneoplastic brain tissue, or PBMCs (not recorded which). The receptors shown here come from a human donor with low-grade glioma or glioblastoma, undergoing nonglioma brain surgery, or in good health (not recorded which). CDR3s include the opening cysteine and the closing phenylalanine or tryptophan. The D gene is left open where the match is weak. Size values are once, few and many counts, or a class for expanded clones, and some rows have none.

TRBJ2-7,-,TRBV10-3,TRBD1,TGTGCCATCAGAGGGAAGGGACAGAAGAAGTACGAGCAGTACTTC,CAIRGKGQKKYEQYF
TRBJ2-2,-,TRBV30,TRBD2,TGTGCCTGTCGCACAACTAGCGGGAGAGGGGAGCTGTTTTTT,CACRTTSGRGELFF
TRBJ2-5,-,TRBV29-1,-,TGCAGCGTTTCTATCGACGGGTCGGAGACCCAGTACTTC,CSVSIDGSETQYF
TRBJ1-1,few,TRBV7-9,-,TGTGCCAGCAGCTTAGGAAACCAGAACACTGAAGCTTTCTTT,CASSLGNQNTEAFF
TRBJ1-1,many,TRBV7-9,-,TGTGCCAGCAGCACTTATTCGACAGGCTGGAACACTGAAGCTTTCTTT,CASSTYSTGWNTEAFF
TRBJ1-1,many,TRBV4-3,TRBD1,TGCGCCAGCAGCCAAGATGGGACAGGGAGGACTGAAGCTTTCTTT,CASSQDGTGRTEAFF
TRBJ2-1,many,TRBV7-9,-,TGTGCCAGCAGATCTCAGGGAGGAGCGGACAATGAGCAGTTCTTC,CASRSQGGADNEQFF
TRBJ2-7,many,TRBV6-1,TRBD1,TGTGCCAGCAACCTAGACAGGGCCTACGAGCAGTACTTC,CASNLDRAYEQYF
TRBJ2-3,many,TRBV27,-,TGTGCCAGCAGTTTCGGGGGACCCGCTAGCACAGATACGCAGTATTTT,CASSFGGPASTDTQYF
TRBJ2-5,many,TRBV3-1,TRBD2,TGTGCCAGCAGCCGCTTGGGATACGGGAGGGCCCAAGAGACCCAGTACTTC,CASSRLGYGRAQETQYF